This T cell receptor beta chain was recorded in a study of cytomegalovirus exposure and HLA in healthy donors. CDR3 length: 15 residues. V shed 5 bases and J shed 7 bases, with 18 bases lying between them. In germline, CDR1 is SGHNT, CDR2 YENEEA. The PCR was carried out with 60 Vbeta primers and 13 Jbeta primers. Repertoires were generated with immunoSEQ multiplex PCR, while TCRdb's copy carries only in-frame clones and drops some. The sample holds approximately 140,000 clones; around four fifths are singletons and the top ten take about 1.2%. These donors counted as nominally healthy when sampled, but unrecorded immune exposures were likely.

The specimen was PBMCs. The sequence derives from a boy between 10 and 17 years old in good health and CMV-seronegative. The rearrangement uses TRBV11-3 and TRBJ2-1; no firm D call. DNA for the CDR3: TGTGCCAGCAGCCCTCTTACGGTGGCGGAGAATGAGCAGTTCTTC. Its translation is CASSPLTVAENEQFF.